This T cell receptor beta chain was found in a study of T cell responses to AZD1222 COVID-19 vaccine. Study-wide context: Pooled together were second doses at about 4 or about 12 weeks.

Clones were sequenced by immunoSEQ multiplex PCR, and TCRdb holds only the in-frame ones, with some missing. The repertoire holds roughly 140,000 clones, about 90% seen once, with approximately 5% in the top ten. The TCR originated in an adult in good health. The sample consisted of peripheral blood, taken on day 0 of AZD1222 vaccination.

CDR3 residues: CASSLVLMRGMNTEAFF. The DNA for the CDR3 is TGCGCCAGCAGCTTGGTTCTGATGAGGGGAATGAACACTGAAGCTTTCTTT. V and J are TRBV5-1 and TRBJ1-1, with D maybe TRBD1 (5 bases). V was trimmed by 0 bases and J by 0 bases, leaving 15 bases between them. Germline V gene sequence: CDR1 SGHRS, CDR2 YFSETQ. The CDR3 loop spans 17 amino acids.